Described below is a single T cell receptor (beta chain) sequence and its context. Its target is not known. V lost 8 bases to trimming and J lost 7 bases, with 12 bases between them. The CDR3 totals 12 residues. Germline V gene data show CDR1 as MNHEY and CDR2 as SMNVEV (reference sequence). PCR employed 60 Vbeta and 13 Jbeta primers. TCRdb's copy holds only in-frame clones and misses some; the assay was immunoSEQ multiplex PCR. The sample includes 150,000 or so clones, 70% to 80% of them seen just once. The data stem from a study of cytomegalovirus exposure and HLA in healthy donors. The overall study: Across a few hundred genotyped donors, 81% landed in the Caucasian-associated ancestry cluster. The study, taken as a whole, reports: Other equally common chains were less clonally expanded than HLA-associated TCR beta chains, a later analysis showed. Some TCR beta chains (164 of them) were listed as cytomegalovirus-associated.

The clonotype originates from a man aged 30-40 years in good health and CMV-seropositive. The chain has TRBV27 and TRBJ1-5; TRBD1 might be the D (6 bases). The material sequenced was PBMCs. In nucleotides, the CDR3 is TGTGCCAGCGGGTACAGGGACCAGCCCCAGCATTTT. This translates into CASGYRDQPQHF.